These T cell receptor beta chains were read from a single sample in a study of human T cells and chemical hapten exposure. TCRdb re-analysed the RACE reads in MiXCR, keeping a single row per CDR3 protein. This table holds about 340,000 distinct CDR3 sequences, approximately 6.3% found once. The sample was whole blood, taken in connection with sensitization to the hapten diphenylcyclopropenone (DPC). These receptors all come from a young woman with alopecia areata. Some clones in this sample may be carry-over from other donors' samples. The CDR3 runs from the conserved cysteine through the conserved F or W. A D gene is named only where the DNA matches it firmly. For some rows the clone size is stated as once, few or many, or as a class when expanded; others skip it.

v_gene: TRBV6-1
d_gene: .
j_gene: TRBJ1-5
abundance: many
CDR3nt: TGTGCCAGCAGTGAAGATCCTGGGGACAACAATCAGCCCCAGCATTTT
CDR3aa: CASSEDPGDNNQPQHF

v_gene: TRBV18
d_gene: TRBD2
j_gene: TRBJ2-1
abundance: many
CDR3nt: TGTGCCAGCTCACCCTCCCGGGCGGGGGGACGGGATGAGCAGTTCTTC
CDR3aa: CASSPSRAGGRDEQFF

v_gene: TRBV7-9
d_gene: .
j_gene: TRBJ2-3
abundance: .
CDR3nt: TGTGCCAGCAGCTTAGATCTAGCGCGGATAGGTATTCAAGATACGCAGTATTTT
CDR3aa: CASSLDLARIGIQDTQYF

v_gene: TRBV12-3/TRBV12-4
d_gene: TRBD1
j_gene: TRBJ2-7
abundance: few
CDR3nt: TGTGCCAGCAGCCCTGCCGAGACAGGGTACGACGAGCAGTACTTC
CDR3aa: CASSPAETGYDEQYF

v_gene: TRBV4-2
d_gene: TRBD1
j_gene: TRBJ2-6
abundance: .
CDR3nt: TGTGCCAGCAGCCAAGAAGGGGACAGTACCTCTGGGGCCAACGTCCTGACTTTC
CDR3aa: CASSQEGDSTSGANVLTF

v_gene: TRBV7-2
d_gene: TRBD1
j_gene: TRBJ1-1
abundance: many
CDR3nt: TGTGCCAGCAGCCCAAATGGACAGGGCACTGAAGCTTTCTTT
CDR3aa: CASSPNGQGTEAFF

v_gene: TRBV6-1
d_gene: .
j_gene: TRBJ2-7
abundance: few
CDR3nt: TGTGCCAGCAGTGCGGGGGTCCTTCATACAGACGAGCAGTACTTC
CDR3aa: CASSAGVLHTDEQYF

v_gene: TRBV7-8
d_gene: .
j_gene: TRBJ2-3
abundance: .
CDR3nt: TGTGCCAGCAGCCCCGGAGGTGGGGGGATCGCAGATACGCAGTATTTT
CDR3aa: CASSPGGGGIADTQYF

v_gene: TRBV3-1
d_gene: TRBD1
j_gene: TRBJ1-3
abundance: .
CDR3nt: TGTGCCAGCAGCCCCGGGACAGAAGTAAACACCATATATTTT
CDR3aa: CASSPGTEVNTIYF

v_gene: TRBV12-3/TRBV12-4
d_gene: TRBD1
j_gene: TRBJ1-1
abundance: .
CDR3nt: TGTGCCAGCAGTTTGGGTGTAAAGGCAGGGGGCTGGAACACTGAAGCTTTCTTT
CDR3aa: CASSLGVKAGGWNTEAFF

v_gene: TRBV11-2
d_gene: .
j_gene: TRBJ2-5
abundance: few
CDR3nt: TGTGCCAGCAGCTCGCGGCTCCAAGAGACCCAGTACTTC
CDR3aa: CASSSRLQETQYF

v_gene: TRBV5-4
d_gene: .
j_gene: TRBJ1-3
abundance: many
CDR3nt: TGTGCCAGCAGCTTGGCAGGAAGAAACACCATATATTTT
CDR3aa: CASSLAGRNTIYF

v_gene: TRBV6-1
d_gene: TRBD2
j_gene: TRBJ2-6
abundance: many
CDR3nt: TGTGCCAGCAGTCTGGGGGGGTGGACTGGGGCCAACGTCCTGACTTTC
CDR3aa: CASSLGGWTGANVLTF

v_gene: TRBV6-6
d_gene: TRBD1
j_gene: TRBJ2-7
abundance: .
CDR3nt: TGTGCCAGCAGTTACTCATCGGGACAGAATTCCTACGAGCAGTACTTC
CDR3aa: CASSYSSGQNSYEQYF

v_gene: TRBV18
d_gene: .
j_gene: TRBJ1-2
abundance: .
CDR3nt: TGTGCCAGCTCACCAGGGGGCAGGGATGGCTACACCTTC
CDR3aa: CASSPGGRDGYTF

v_gene: TRBV20-1
d_gene: .
j_gene: TRBJ2-3
abundance: .
CDR3nt: TGCAGTACGGGCGGGAAGGCCCCAGATACGCAGTATTTT
CDR3aa: CSTGGKAPDTQYF

v_gene: TRBV5-1
d_gene: .
j_gene: TRBJ1-2
abundance: few
CDR3nt: TGCGCCAGCAGCTTGGACCGTGGAGGCTACACCTTC
CDR3aa: CASSLDRGGYTF

v_gene: TRBV5-1
d_gene: TRBD2
j_gene: TRBJ2-1
abundance: .
CDR3nt: TGCGCCAGCAGCTCTAGCGGGGGGGCCTCCGGCAATGAGCAGTTCTTC
CDR3aa: CASSSSGGASGNEQFF

v_gene: TRBV7-9
d_gene: TRBD1
j_gene: TRBJ2-6
abundance: few
CDR3nt: TGTGCCAGCAGCTTGAACCGGGGACAGGGGGCCTCTGGGGCCAACGTCCTGACTTTC
CDR3aa: CASSLNRGQGASGANVLTF

v_gene: TRBV29-1
d_gene: .
j_gene: TRBJ2-1
abundance: many
CDR3nt: TGCAGCGTTCTGAGCAGAGGGGAGCAGTTCTTC
CDR3aa: CSVLSRGEQFF

v_gene: TRBV12-3/TRBV12-4
d_gene: TRBD1
j_gene: TRBJ1-2
abundance: few
CDR3nt: TGTGCCAGCAGCCCTCTCGGACAGGACAACTATGGCTACACCTTC
CDR3aa: CASSPLGQDNYGYTF

v_gene: TRBV29-1
d_gene: .
j_gene: TRBJ1-2
abundance: .
CDR3nt: TGCAGCGGCTACGGTTACTATGGCTACACCTTC
CDR3aa: CSGYGYYGYTF

v_gene: TRBV5-6
d_gene: TRBD2
j_gene: TRBJ2-5
abundance: .
CDR3nt: TGTGCCAGCAGCTCGTCGACTAGCAGAGAGACCCAGTACTTC
CDR3aa: CASSSSTSRETQYF

v_gene: TRBV6-6
d_gene: .
j_gene: TRBJ1-5
abundance: many
CDR3nt: TGTGCCAGCAGATACGAGGGCAATCAGCCCCAGCATTTT
CDR3aa: CASRYEGNQPQHF

v_gene: TRBV6-5
d_gene: TRBD2
j_gene: TRBJ2-3
abundance: .
CDR3nt: TGTGCCAGCAGTTACGCCCTTACTAGCGGGGGGGACACAGATACGCAGTATTTT
CDR3aa: CASSYALTSGGDTDTQYF

v_gene: TRBV5-1
d_gene: .
j_gene: TRBJ1-5
abundance: few
CDR3nt: TGCGCCAGCAGCTTGCTTGATCCAAGCAATCAGCCCCAGCATTTT
CDR3aa: CASSLLDPSNQPQHF

v_gene: TRBV5-1
d_gene: TRBD1
j_gene: TRBJ2-2
abundance: .
CDR3nt: TGCGCCAGCAGCCCCAGTGGGACAGGGCAGAGCACCGGGGAGCTGTTTTTT
CDR3aa: CASSPSGTGQSTGELFF

v_gene: TRBV2
d_gene: .
j_gene: TRBJ1-1
abundance: few
CDR3nt: TGTGCCAGCAGGCGCCTGGGCAGCGGGGCTTTCTTT
CDR3aa: CASRRLGSGAFF

v_gene: TRBV7-9
d_gene: .
j_gene: TRBJ1-2
abundance: few
CDR3nt: TGTGCCAGCAGCTCCGGCTCTGGCTATGGCTACACCTTC
CDR3aa: CASSSGSGYGYTF

v_gene: TRBV10-3
d_gene: .
j_gene: TRBJ2-1
abundance: many
CDR3nt: TGTGCCGTCTTAAGGAGGGGCCCGACCTACAATGAGCAGTTCTTC
CDR3aa: CAVLRRGPTYNEQFF

v_gene: TRBV6-5
d_gene: .
j_gene: TRBJ1-1
abundance: few
CDR3nt: TGTGCCAGCAGTTACCACTTGAGGGGGGCTTTCACTGAAGCTTTCTTT
CDR3aa: CASSYHLRGAFTEAFF

v_gene: TRBV12-3/TRBV12-4
d_gene: .
j_gene: TRBJ2-5
abundance: many
CDR3nt: TGTGCCAGCAGTTTTACTAGCACAGAGACCCAGTACTTC
CDR3aa: CASSFTSTETQYF

v_gene: TRBV2
d_gene: .
j_gene: TRBJ2-6
abundance: few
CDR3nt: TGTGCCAGCAGTGACGAGGGGGCCAACGTCCTGACTTTC
CDR3aa: CASSDEGANVLTF

v_gene: TRBV24-1
d_gene: TRBD1
j_gene: TRBJ2-7
abundance: few
CDR3nt: TGTGCCACCAGTGATTTGCACAGGGGCTACCTCTACGAGCAGTACTTC
CDR3aa: CATSDLHRGYLYEQYF